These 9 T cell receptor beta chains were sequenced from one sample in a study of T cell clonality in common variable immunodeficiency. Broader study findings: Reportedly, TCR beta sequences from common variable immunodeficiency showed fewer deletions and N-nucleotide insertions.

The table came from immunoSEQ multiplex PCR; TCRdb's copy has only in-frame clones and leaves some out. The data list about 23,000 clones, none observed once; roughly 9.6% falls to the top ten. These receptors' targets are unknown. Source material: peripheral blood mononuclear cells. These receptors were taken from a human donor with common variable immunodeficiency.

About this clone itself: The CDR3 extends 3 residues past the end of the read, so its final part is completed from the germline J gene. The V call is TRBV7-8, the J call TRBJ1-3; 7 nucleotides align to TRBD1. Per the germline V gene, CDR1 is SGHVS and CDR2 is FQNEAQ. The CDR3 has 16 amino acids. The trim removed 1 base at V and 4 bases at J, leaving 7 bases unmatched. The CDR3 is CASSLVLQGQGNTIYF. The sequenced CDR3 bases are TGTGCCAGCAGCTTAGTACTACAGGGACAGGGAAACACC.

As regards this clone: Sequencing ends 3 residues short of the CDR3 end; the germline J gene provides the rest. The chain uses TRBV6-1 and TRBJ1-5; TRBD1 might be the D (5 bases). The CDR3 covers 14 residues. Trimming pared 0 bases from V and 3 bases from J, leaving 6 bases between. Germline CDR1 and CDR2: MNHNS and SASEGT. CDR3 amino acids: CASSEATVNQPQHF. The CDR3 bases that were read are TGTGCCAGCAGTGAAGCGACAGTCAATCAGCCC.

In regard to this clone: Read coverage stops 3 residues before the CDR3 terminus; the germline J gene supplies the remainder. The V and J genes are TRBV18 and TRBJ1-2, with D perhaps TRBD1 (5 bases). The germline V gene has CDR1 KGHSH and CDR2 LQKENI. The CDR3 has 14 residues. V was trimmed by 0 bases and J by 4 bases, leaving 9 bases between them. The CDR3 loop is CASSPPQGSYGYTF. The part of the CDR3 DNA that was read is TGTGCCAGCTCACCACCGCAGGGAAGCTATGGC. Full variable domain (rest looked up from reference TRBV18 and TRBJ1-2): NAGVMQNPRHLVRRRGQEARLRCSPMKGHSHVYWYRQLPEEGLKFMVYLQKENIIDESGMPKERFSAEFPKEGPSILRIQQVVRGDSAAYFCASSPPQGSYGYTFGSGTRLTVV.

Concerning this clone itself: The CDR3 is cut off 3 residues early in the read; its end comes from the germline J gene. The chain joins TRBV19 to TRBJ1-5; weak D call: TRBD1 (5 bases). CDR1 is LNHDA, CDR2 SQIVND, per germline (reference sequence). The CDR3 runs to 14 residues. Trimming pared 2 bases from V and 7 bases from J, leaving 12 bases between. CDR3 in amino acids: CASSITGGNQPQHF. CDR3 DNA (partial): TGTGCCAGTAGTATAACGGGGGGTAACCAGCCC.

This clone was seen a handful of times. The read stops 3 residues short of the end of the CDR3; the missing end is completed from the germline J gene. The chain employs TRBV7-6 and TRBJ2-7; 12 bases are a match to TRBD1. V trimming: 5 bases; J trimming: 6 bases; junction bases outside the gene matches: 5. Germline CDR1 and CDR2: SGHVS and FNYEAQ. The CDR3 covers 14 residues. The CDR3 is CASSTGQGAVEQYF. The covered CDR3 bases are TGTGCCAGCAGCACGGGACAGGGGGCCGTCGAG.

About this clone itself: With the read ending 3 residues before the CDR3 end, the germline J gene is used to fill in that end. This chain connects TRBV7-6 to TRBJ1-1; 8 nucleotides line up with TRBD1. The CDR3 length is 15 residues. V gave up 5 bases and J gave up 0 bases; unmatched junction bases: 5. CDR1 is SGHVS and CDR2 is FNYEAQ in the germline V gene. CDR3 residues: CASSDGQGVNTEAFF. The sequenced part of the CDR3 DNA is TGTGCCAGCAGCGATGGACAGGGAGTGAACACTGAA.

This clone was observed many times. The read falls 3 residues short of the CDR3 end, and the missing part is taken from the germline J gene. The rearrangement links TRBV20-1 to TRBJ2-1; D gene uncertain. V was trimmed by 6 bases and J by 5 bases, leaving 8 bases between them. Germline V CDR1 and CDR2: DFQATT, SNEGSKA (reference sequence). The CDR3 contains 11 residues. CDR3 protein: CSADLNNEQFF. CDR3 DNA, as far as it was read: TGCAGTGCAGACTTGAACAATGAG.

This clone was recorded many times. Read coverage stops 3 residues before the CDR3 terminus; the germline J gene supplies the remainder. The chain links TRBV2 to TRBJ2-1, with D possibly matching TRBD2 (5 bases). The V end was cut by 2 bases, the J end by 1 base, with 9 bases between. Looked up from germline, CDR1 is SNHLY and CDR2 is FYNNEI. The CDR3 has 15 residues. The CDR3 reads CASSELSGSYNEQFF. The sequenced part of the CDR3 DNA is TGTGCCAGCAGTGAACTGAGCGGATCCTACAATGAG.

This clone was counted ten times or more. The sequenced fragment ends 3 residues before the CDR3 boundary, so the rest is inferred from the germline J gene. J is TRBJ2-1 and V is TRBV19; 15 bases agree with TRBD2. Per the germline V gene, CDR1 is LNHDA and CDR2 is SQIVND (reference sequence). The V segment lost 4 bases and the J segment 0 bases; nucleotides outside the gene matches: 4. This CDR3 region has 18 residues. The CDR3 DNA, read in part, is TGTGCCAGTAGTACGGGACTAGCGGGAGGTAGCTCCTACAATGAG. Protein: CASSTGLAGGSSYNE. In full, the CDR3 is CASSTGLAGGSSYNEQFF.